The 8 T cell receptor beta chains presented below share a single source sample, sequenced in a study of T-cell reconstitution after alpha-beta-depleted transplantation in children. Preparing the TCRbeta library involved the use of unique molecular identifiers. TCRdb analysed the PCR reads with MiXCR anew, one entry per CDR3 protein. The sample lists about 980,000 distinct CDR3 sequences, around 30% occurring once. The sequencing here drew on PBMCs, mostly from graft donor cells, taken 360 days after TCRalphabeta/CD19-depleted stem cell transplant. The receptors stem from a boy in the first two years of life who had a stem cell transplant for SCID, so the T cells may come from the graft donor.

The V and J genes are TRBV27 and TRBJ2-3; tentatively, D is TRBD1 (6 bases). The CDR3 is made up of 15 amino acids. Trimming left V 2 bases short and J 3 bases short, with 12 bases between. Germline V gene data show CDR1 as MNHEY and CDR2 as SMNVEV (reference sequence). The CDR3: CASSLGDRKTDTQYF. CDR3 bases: TGTGCCAGCAGTTTAGGTGACAGGAAAACAGATACGCAGTATTTT.

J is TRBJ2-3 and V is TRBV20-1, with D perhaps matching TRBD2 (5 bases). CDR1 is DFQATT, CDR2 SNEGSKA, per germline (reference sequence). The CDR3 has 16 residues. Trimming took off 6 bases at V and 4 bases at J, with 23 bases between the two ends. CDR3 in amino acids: CSAAAGLLPTSDTQYF. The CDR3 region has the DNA TGCAGTGCAGCGGCAGGCCTTCTACCTACATCAGATACGCAGTATTTT.

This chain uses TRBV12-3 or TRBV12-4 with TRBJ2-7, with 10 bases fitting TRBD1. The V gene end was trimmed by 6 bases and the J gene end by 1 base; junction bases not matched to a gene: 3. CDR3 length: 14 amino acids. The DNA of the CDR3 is TGTGCCAGCAGGTGGACAGGGGGGTCCTACGAGCAGTACTTC. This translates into CASRWTGGSYEQYF.

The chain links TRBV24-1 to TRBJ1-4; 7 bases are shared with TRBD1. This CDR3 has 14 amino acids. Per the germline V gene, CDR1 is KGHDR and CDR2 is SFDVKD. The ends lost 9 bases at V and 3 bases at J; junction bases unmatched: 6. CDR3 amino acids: CATSSGQPNEKLFF. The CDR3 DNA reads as TGTGCCACCTCTTCGGGACAGCCTAATGAAAAACTGTTTTTT.

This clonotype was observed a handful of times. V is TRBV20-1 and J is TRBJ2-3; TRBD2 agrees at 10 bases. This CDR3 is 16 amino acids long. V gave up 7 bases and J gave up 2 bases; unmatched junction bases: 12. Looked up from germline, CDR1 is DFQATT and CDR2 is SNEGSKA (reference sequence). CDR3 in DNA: TGCAGTGTTGGGGGGCCGGGACTAGCGAACACAGATACGCAGTATTTT. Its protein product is CSVGGPGLANTDTQYF.

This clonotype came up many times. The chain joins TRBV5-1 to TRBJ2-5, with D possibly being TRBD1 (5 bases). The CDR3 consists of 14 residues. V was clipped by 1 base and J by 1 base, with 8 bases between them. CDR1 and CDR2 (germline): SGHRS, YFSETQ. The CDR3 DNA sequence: TGCGCCAGCAGCTTGAGGGGCTTCCAAGAGACCCAGTACTTC. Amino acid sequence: CASSLRGFQETQYF.

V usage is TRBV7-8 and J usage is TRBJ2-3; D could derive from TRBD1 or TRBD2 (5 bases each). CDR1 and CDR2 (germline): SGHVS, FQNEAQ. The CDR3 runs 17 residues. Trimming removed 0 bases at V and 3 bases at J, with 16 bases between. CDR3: CASSLAHYPRGTDTQYF. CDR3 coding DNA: TGTGCCAGCAGCTTAGCGCACTATCCGAGGGGAACAGATACGCAGTATTTT.

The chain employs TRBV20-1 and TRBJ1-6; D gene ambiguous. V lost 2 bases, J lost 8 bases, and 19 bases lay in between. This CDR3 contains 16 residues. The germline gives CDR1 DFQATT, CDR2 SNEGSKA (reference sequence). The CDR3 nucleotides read TGCAGTGCTAGAATTAGATTAGTGGCTGGGGATTCACCCCTCCACTTT. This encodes CSARIRLVAGDSPLHF.